The rows below give T cell receptor beta chains drawn from one sample of a study of T cell repertoires in cytomegalovirus infection. No antigen has been assigned to these receptors. TCRdb reprocessed the reads with MiXCR, giving one entry per CDR3 protein. The sample yields approximately 730,000 distinct CDR3 sequences, roughly 29% seen once. The input for sequencing was cultured CD8+ T cells from PBMCs, taken from culture after CMV antigen stimulation. The origin of the receptors is a human donor in good health (CMV status not recorded). Some clones in this sample may be carry-over from other donors' samples. The CDR3 runs from the conserved cysteine through the conserved F or W. Each record gives: CDR3 DNA, CDR3 protein, clone size, D gene, J gene, V gene. D genes are given only for firm matches. Rows give clone size only sometimes, using once, few, many, or a class for an expanded clone.

TGTGCCAGCAGAACGACAGGAACCCCGAACACTGAAGCTTTCTTT | CASRTTGTPNTEAFF | few | . | TRBJ1-1 | TRBV6-1
TGTGCCAGCAGCCCACCGGGGACTAGTAATGAGCAGTTCTTC | CASSPPGTSNEQFF | few | TRBD2 | TRBJ2-1 | TRBV7-9
TGCGCCAGCAGCCAAGAAGAGGAGGGGTACAATGAGCAGTTCTTC | CASSQEEEGYNEQFF | few | . | TRBJ2-1 | TRBV4-3
TGTGCCACTCGCCCAGGGTACAATGAGCAGTTCTTC | CATRPGYNEQFF | few | . | TRBJ2-1 | TRBV6-5
TGTGCCACCAGCAGACCCCATCCCCTCGACAGTGAAGCTTTCTTT | CATSRPHPLDSEAFF | few | . | TRBJ1-1 | TRBV15
TGTGCCAGCAGTTTCTCCATCACAGATACGCAGTATTTT | CASSFSITDTQYF | . | . | TRBJ2-3 | TRBV27
TGTGCTAGCAGCCATAAGCGAGGGAACACCGGGGAGCTGTTTTTT | CASSHKRGNTGELFF | medium-sized | . | TRBJ2-2 | TRBV7-7
TGCAGTGCCCGGGACAGGGGGCTTGTCACTGAAGCTTTCTTT | CSARDRGLVTEAFF | few | TRBD1 | TRBJ1-1 | TRBV20-1
TGTGCCACCAGCAGCAGGAGCTCCGCCACCCGGGGGGACACCGGGGAGCTGTTTTTT | CATSSRSSATRGDTGELFF | few | TRBD2 | TRBJ2-2 | TRBV15
TGTGCCAGCAGTTGGGGCGGACACACTGAAGCTTTCTTT | CASSWGGHTEAFF | . | . | TRBJ1-1 | TRBV6-2/TRBV6-3
TGTGCCAGCAGCTCCGAGGGGCGGGGGGATGACGAGACCCAGTACTTC | CASSSEGRGDDETQYF | . | TRBD2 | TRBJ2-5 | TRBV5-4
TGTGCCAGCAGCTTTACGTCCCAAGGGCCGGCGGAAGATACGCAGTATTTT | CASSFTSQGPAEDTQYF | . | . | TRBJ2-3 | TRBV7-9
TGTGCCACCTCCCCTAGCGGGAGAGGCACAGATACGCAGTATTTT | CATSPSGRGTDTQYF | . | TRBD2 | TRBJ2-3 | TRBV6-5
TGTGCCAGCAGTGAAGATGCCAGGTGGTGGGCGACTAATGAAAAACTGTTTTTT | CASSEDARWWATNEKLFF | few | . | TRBJ1-4 | TRBV6-1
TGCGCCAGCAGCTTGGGCGGACCTTCGGACATTCAGTACTTC | CASSLGGPSDIQYF | . | . | TRBJ2-4 | TRBV5-1
TGTGCCAGCAGCTCCTACGAGAGGACCTATGGCTACACCTTC | CASSSYERTYGYTF | many | . | TRBJ1-2 | TRBV7-2
TGTGCCAGCAGTTACAAGCGGGGGGGTTACAATGAGCAGTTCTTC | CASSYKRGGYNEQFF | few | TRBD2 | TRBJ2-1 | TRBV6-6
TGTGCCAGCAGCCCCTCTGGCGGGTTCTACGAGCAGTACTTC | CASSPSGGFYEQYF | . | . | TRBJ2-7 | TRBV14
TGTGCCAGCAGCTCAGGGCACTTGAGCTCCTATAATTCACCCCTCCACTTT | CASSSGHLSSYNSPLHF | . | . | TRBJ1-6 | TRBV7-3
TGTGCCAGCAGCCAAGATACCAGGGGGTATAGCAATCAGCCCCAGCATTTT | CASSQDTRGYSNQPQHF | few | TRBD1 | TRBJ1-5 | TRBV3-1
TGTGCCAGCAGTTACTCGAGCGGACGAGACACCGGGGAGCTGTTTTTT | CASSYSSGRDTGELFF | few | . | TRBJ2-2 | TRBV6-5
TGTGCCAGCAGCTTAAGGGAGATTACTAGCAATCAGCCCCAGCATTTT | CASSLREITSNQPQHF | few | . | TRBJ1-5 | TRBV7-8
TGTGCCAGCAGCCACGATAGGGGGCCTAGCACAGATACGCAGTATTTT | CASSHDRGPSTDTQYF | . | TRBD1 | TRBJ2-3 | TRBV3-1
TGTGCCAGCAGCTCCGCGGGAGGGCCCCAGCATTTT | CASSSAGGPQHF | few | . | TRBJ1-5 | TRBV7-9
TGTGCCAGCACCCGAAGCGATGAGCAGTTCTTC | CASTRSDEQFF | . | . | TRBJ2-1 | TRBV7-9
TGTGCCAGCAGCGTGAGCGGGGGGTTCTATGAGCAGTTCTTC | CASSVSGGFYEQFF | many | TRBD2 | TRBJ2-1 | TRBV7-2
TGTGCCAGCAGTCCAAAACTAGGGGGGGCCTATACCTACAATGAGCAGTTCTTC | CASSPKLGGAYTYNEQFF | . | . | TRBJ2-1 | TRBV7-9
TGTGCCAGCAGCTTAGGAGAGATTTTTCAAGAGACCCAGTACTTC | CASSLGEIFQETQYF | few | . | TRBJ2-5 | TRBV7-4
TGTGCCAGCAGCACCCGCCCCGACAATCAGCCCCAGCATTTT | CASSTRPDNQPQHF | . | . | TRBJ1-5 | TRBV7-8
TGTGCCAGCAGCCCGAGGCAACCGGGACAGGGAATAATAGGGGAGCTGTTTTTT | CASSPRQPGQGIIGELFF | few | TRBD1 | TRBJ2-2 | TRBV7-9
TGTGCCAGCAGCGGTACAGGCGAACGCTGGGGTGGCTACACCTTC | CASSGTGERWGGYTF | . | . | TRBJ1-2 | TRBV7-9
TGTGCCAGCAGCCAGAGGGGTAGGAGCTCCTACAATGAGCAGTTCTTC | CASSQRGRSSYNEQFF | . | . | TRBJ2-1 | TRBV7-6
TGTGCCAGCAGTTACGGCACCACTATGGAGACCCAGTACTTC | CASSYGTTMETQYF | . | . | TRBJ2-5 | TRBV6-5
TGTGCCAGCAGCTTATCGGCAGGGGCTCGTGGCTACACCTTC | CASSLSAGARGYTF | many | . | TRBJ1-2 | TRBV7-2
TGTGCCAGCAGCCCAGGGGGGCAGGGTTCGTATACCTACTCTGGGGCCAACGTCCTGACTTTC | CASSPGGQGSYTYSGANVLTF | many | . | TRBJ2-6 | TRBV7-6
TGTGCCAGCAGCCGTACAGGGGGCCCCCCCCTTAGGAATCAGCCCCAGCATTTT | CASSRTGGPPLRNQPQHF | . | TRBD1 | TRBJ1-5 | TRBV7-9
TGTGCCAGCAGCCTCCCGGTTTGGGATACGCAGTATTTT | CASSLPVWDTQYF | few | . | TRBJ2-3 | TRBV12-3/TRBV12-4
TGTGCCAGCAGCCCACCGGGCTGGATCTATGGCTACACCTTC | CASSPPGWIYGYTF | once | . | TRBJ1-2 | TRBV7-9
TGTGCCAGCAGTGAAGTGACCGTGCGAGGTCAGCCCCAGCATTTT | CASSEVTVRGQPQHF | . | . | TRBJ1-5 | TRBV6-1
TGTGCTAGTGGTTTGGTAGACCAGGGGATGAGCGCCGGGGAGCTGTTTTTT | CASGLVDQGMSAGELFF | many | . | TRBJ2-2 | TRBV12-5
TGCAGTGCTAGAGAAGGCCGCTCCCCTGGGGCCACAGATACGCAGTATTTT | CSAREGRSPGATDTQYF | . | . | TRBJ2-3 | TRBV20-1
TGTGCCAGCAGTGACTCGATTGGCAGGGAAGCTTTCTTT | CASSDSIGREAFF | . | . | TRBJ1-1 | TRBV6-4
TGTGCCACCGGGGGAGTCACCGGGGAGCTGTTTTTT | CATGGVTGELFF | few | . | TRBJ2-2 | TRBV24-1
TGTGCCAGCTCAATGGGGACCTACGAGCAGTACTTC | CASSMGTYEQYF | few | . | TRBJ2-7 | TRBV6-5
TGTGCCAGCAGTGAACGAGGTTATGGCTACACCTTC | CASSERGYGYTF | . | . | TRBJ1-2 | TRBV6-4
TGTGCCAGCAGTAAGGTGTCGGGCACAGATACGCAGTATTTT | CASSKVSGTDTQYF | . | . | TRBJ2-3 | TRBV7-9
TGTGCCAGCAGCGTTGGGCAGTTTAATGAAAAACTGTTTTTT | CASSVGQFNEKLFF | few | . | TRBJ1-4 | TRBV9
TGTGCCAGCAGCCCCAATACGGGACTAGCGGGGGATCAGTACTTC | CASSPNTGLAGDQYF | . | TRBD2 | TRBJ2-5 | TRBV27
TGCAGTGCTAGGGCCCCAGGGAACCGGGAGCTGTTTTTT | CSARAPGNRELFF | . | . | TRBJ2-2 | TRBV20-1
TGTGCCAGCGGCGGACAGGGGTACAGCAATCAGCCCCAGCATTTT | CASGGQGYSNQPQHF | . | TRBD1 | TRBJ1-5 | TRBV6-2/TRBV6-3
TGTGCCAGCAGTCTATTAGCGGGGGGGCCGAGGAATGAGCAGTTCTTC | CASSLLAGGPRNEQFF | . | TRBD2 | TRBJ2-1 | TRBV6-2/TRBV6-3
TGTGCCAGCAGCAAGACAGGGCTGAGCACTGAAGCTTTCTTT | CASSKTGLSTEAFF | . | TRBD1 | TRBJ1-1 | TRBV6-5
TGTGCCAGCAGATTAAGTGGGACAGGGAGCTACGAGCAGTACTTC | CASRLSGTGSYEQYF | . | TRBD1 | TRBJ2-7 | TRBV7-8
TGTGCCAGCAGTTCCCTTAGGGGGGGCGGAAACATTCAGTACTTC | CASSSLRGGGNIQYF | . | . | TRBJ2-4 | TRBV6-1